The TCR beta chain described here comes from a study of T cells after yellow fever vaccination. Study-wide context: Fractions of low cell number were prepared using SMART-Seq v4 Ultra Low Input. The study, taken as a whole, reports: FACS-sorted repertoires might harbor abundant contaminating clonotypes from the bulk population. Weaker overall, the secondary response nonetheless peaked faster (day 5 versus 15).

MiXCR, applied by TCRdb to the 5' RACE reads, yields one record per CDR3 protein. The repertoire holds 250,000 to 400,000 distinct CDR3 sequences, with 4% to 5.5% as singletons. To note about this clonotype: The target antigen is unknown.

Germline CDR1 reads GTSNPN; CDR2 reads SVGIG (reference sequence). This CDR3 has 11 residues. V dropped 5 bases and J dropped 2 bases, with 7 bases sitting between them. The sequence came from a man aged 18 to 35 who received the YFV17D yellow fever vaccine. The rearrangement joins TRBV30 to TRBJ2-7, with D possibly being TRBD1 or TRBD2 (5 bases each). Material: PBMCs, obtained 15 days after the yellow fever booster vaccination. Written as DNA, the CDR3 is TGTGCCTGGGGGGACGCCTACGAGCAGTACTTC. Translated, it gives CAWGDAYEQYF. Based on the CDR3 plus reference TRBV30 and TRBJ2-7, the full variable domain is SQTIHQWPATLVQPVGSPLSLECTVEGTSNPNLYWYRQAAGRGLQLLFYSVGIGQISSEVPQNLSASRPQDRQFILSSKKLLLSDSGFYLCAWGDAYEQYFGPGTRLTVT.